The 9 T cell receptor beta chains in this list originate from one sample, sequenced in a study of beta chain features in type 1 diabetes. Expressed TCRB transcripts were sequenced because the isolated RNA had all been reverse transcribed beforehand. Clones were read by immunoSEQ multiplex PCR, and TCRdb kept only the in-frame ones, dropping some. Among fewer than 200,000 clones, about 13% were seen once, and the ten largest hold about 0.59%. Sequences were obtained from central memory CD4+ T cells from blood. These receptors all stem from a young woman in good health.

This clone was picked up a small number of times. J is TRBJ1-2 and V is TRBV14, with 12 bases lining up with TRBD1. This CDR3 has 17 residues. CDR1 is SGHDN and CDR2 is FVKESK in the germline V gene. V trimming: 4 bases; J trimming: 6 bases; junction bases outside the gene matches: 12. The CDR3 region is CASSRILGTGGVDGYTF. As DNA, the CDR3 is TGTGCCAGCAGCCGAATCCTGGGGACAGGGGGCGTGGATGGCTACACCTTC.

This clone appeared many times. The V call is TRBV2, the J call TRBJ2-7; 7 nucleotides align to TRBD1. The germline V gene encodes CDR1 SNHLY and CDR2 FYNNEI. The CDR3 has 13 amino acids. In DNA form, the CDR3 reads TGTGCCAGCAGGGAACAGGGGACAGCGGTATATGAGGTC. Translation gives CASREQGTAVYEV.

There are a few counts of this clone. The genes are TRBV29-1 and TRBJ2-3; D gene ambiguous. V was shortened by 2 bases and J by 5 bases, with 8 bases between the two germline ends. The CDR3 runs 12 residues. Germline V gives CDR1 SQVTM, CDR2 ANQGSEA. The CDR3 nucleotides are TGCAGCGTTGAATCCCTCCGAGATACGCAGTATTTT. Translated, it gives CSVESLRDTQYF.

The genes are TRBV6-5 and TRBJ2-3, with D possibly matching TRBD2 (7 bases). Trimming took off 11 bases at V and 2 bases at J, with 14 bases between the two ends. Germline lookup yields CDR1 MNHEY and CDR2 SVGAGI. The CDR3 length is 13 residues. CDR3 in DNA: TGTGCCTGCGGGGGACACAACACAGATACGCAGTATTTT. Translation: CACGGHNTDTQYF.

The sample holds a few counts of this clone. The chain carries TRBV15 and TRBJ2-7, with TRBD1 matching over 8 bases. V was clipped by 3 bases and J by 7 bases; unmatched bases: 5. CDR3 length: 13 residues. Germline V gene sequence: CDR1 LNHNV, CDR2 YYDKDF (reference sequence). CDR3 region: CATSSRGHREQYF. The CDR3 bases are TGTGCCACCAGCAGCAGGGGGCATCGAGAGCAGTACTTC. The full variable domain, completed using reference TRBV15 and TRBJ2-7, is DAMVIQNPRYQVTQFGKPVTLSCSQTLNHNVMYWYQQKSSQAPKLLFHYYDKDFNNEADTPDNFQSRRPNTSFCFLDIRSPGLGDTAMYLCATSSRGHREQYFGPGTRLTVT.

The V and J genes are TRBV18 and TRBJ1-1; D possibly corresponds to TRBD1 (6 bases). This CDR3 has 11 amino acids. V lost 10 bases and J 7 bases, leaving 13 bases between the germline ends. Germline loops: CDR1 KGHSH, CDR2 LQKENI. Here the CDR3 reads CATTTGYEAFF. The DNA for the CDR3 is TGTGCCACCACCACAGGGTATGAAGCTTTCTTT.

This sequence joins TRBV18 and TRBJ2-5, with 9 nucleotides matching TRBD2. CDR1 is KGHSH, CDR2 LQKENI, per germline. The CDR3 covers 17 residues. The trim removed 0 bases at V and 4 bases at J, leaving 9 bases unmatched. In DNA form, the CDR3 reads TGTGCCAGCTCACCACCATTCCGACTAGCGGTAGGAGAGACCCAGTACTTC. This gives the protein CASSPPFRLAVGETQYF.

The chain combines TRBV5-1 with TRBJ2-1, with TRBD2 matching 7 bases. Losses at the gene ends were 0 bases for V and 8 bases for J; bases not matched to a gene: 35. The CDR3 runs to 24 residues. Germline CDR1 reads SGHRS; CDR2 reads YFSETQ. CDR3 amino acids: CASSLGNLIINTERGRTSGHEQFF. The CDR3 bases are TGCGCCAGCAGCTTGGGGAACCTTATTATTAACACTGAACGGGGTAGGACTAGTGGGCATGAGCAGTTCTTC.

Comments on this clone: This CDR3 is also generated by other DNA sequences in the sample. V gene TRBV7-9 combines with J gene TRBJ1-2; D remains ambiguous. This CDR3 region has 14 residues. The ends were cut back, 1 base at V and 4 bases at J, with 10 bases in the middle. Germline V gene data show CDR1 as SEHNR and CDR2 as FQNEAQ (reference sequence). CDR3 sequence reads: CASSLEGGFYGYTF. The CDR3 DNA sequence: TGTGCCAGCAGCTTAGAGGGCGGGTTCTATGGCTACACCTTC.